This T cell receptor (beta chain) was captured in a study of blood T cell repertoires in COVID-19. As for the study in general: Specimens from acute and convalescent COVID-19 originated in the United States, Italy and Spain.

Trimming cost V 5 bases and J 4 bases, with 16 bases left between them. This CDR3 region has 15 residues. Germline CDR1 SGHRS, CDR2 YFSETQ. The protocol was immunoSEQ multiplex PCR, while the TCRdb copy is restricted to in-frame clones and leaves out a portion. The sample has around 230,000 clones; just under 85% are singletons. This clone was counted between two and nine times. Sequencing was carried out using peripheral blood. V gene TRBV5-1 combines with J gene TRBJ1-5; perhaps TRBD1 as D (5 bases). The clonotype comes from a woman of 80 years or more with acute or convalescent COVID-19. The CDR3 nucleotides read TGCGCCAGCAGACAAATTCCAGGACAAAATCAGCCCCAGCATTTT. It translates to CASRQIPGQNQPQHF.